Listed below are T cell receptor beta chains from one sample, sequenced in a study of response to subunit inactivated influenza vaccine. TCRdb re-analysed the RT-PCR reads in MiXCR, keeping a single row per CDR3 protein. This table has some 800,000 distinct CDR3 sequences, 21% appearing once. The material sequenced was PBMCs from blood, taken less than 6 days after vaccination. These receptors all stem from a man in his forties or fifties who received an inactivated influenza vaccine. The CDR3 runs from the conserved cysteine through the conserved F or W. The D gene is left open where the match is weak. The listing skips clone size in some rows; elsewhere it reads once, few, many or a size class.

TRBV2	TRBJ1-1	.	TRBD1	TGTGCCAGCAGTGGGACAGGGTTGTACACTGAAGCTTTCTTT	CASSGTGLYTEAFF
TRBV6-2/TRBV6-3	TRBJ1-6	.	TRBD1	TGTGCCAGCAGCCCTCGAACAGGGGGCAATTCACCCCTCCACTTT	CASSPRTGGNSPLHF
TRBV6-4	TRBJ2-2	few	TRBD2	TGTGCCACCTTAGCGGGAGGTTCCACCGGGGAGCTGTTTTTT	CATLAGGSTGELFF
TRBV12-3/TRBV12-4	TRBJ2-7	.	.	TGTGCCAGCAGCCAGAGAGGTCCCCCCTACGAGCAGTACTTC	CASSQRGPPYEQYF
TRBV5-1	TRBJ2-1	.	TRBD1	TGCGCCAGCAGCACCGGGACAGGCCGGAGCAATGAGCAGTTCTTC	CASSTGTGRSNEQFF
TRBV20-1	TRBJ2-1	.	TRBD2	TGCAGTGCGAAAACCGGGACTAGCCTTTACTCCTACAATGAGCAGTTCTTC	CSAKTGTSLYSYNEQFF
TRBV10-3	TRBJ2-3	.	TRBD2	TGTGCCATCAGTGAGTCGCGGCGGGAGTCAGATACGCAGTATTTT	CAISESRRESDTQYF
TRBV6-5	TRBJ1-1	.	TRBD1	TGTGCCAGCAGACAGGGGCCGGAAGCTTTCTTT	CASRQGPEAFF
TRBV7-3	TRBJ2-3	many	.	TGTGCCAGCAGCCCTGGGACCAGCACAAATACGCAGTATTTT	CASSPGTSTNTQYF
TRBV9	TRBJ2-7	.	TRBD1	TGTGCCAGCAGCGGCCCGGGACAGGGGGTTATTGAGCAGTACTTC	CASSGPGQGVIEQYF
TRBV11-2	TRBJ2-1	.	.	TGTGCCAGCAGCTTAGATCAGCGCAGGGGTTACAATGAGCAGTTCTTC	CASSLDQRRGYNEQFF
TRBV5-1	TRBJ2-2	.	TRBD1	TGCGCCAGCAGCATAAGGGACAGGCACACCGGGGAGCTGTTTTTT	CASSIRDRHTGELFF
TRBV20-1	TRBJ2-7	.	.	TGCAGTGCTAGGTATGGAGATGGCGAGCAGTACTTC	CSARYGDGEQYF
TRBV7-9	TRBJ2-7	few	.	TGTGCCAGCAGCCGAGACGGTAGCTCCTACGAGCAGTACTTC	CASSRDGSSYEQYF
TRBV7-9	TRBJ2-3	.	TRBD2	TGTGCCAGCAGCGAAGTCGTACCGGGACTAGCCACAGATACGCAGTATTTT	CASSEVVPGLATDTQYF
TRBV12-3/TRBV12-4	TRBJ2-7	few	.	TGTGCCAGCAGTCCCACTCTGGGGTTCACCTACGAGCAGTACTTC	CASSPTLGFTYEQYF
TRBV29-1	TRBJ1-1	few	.	TGCAGCCCACGTGTAGCCACTGAAGCTTTCTTT	CSPRVATEAFF
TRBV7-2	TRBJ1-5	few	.	TGTGCCAGCAGCTTAGCCTTGTTCGAGGATCAGCCCCAGCATTTT	CASSLALFEDQPQHF
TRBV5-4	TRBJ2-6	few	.	TGTGCCAGCTCACTTTGGGGGGCCAACGTCCTGACTTTC	CASSLWGANVLTF
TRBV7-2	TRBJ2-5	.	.	TGTGCCAGCAGCTCCCTACAGACCCAGTACTTC	CASSSLQTQYF
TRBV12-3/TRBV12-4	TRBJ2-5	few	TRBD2	TGTGCCAGCAGGTCCTCACGGAGCGGGGAAGAGACCCAGTACTTC	CASRSSRSGEETQYF
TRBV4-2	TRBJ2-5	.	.	TGTGCCAGCAGCCCCAGGGGCCCAGCAGAGACCCAGTACTTC	CASSPRGPAETQYF
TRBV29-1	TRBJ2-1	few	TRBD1	TGCAGCGTTGGACAGGGAAGTGGAGATGAGCAGTTCTTC	CSVGQGSGDEQFF
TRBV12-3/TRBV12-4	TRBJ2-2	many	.	TGTGCCAGTGGTACCGTGGGAGCTCCCCTCGGCACCGGGGAGCTGTTTTTT	CASGTVGAPLGTGELFF
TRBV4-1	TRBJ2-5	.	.	TGCGCCAGCAGCCAAGTTAGTGGCCCCCCGGACTTC	CASSQVSGPPDF
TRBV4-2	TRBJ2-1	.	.	TGTGCCAGCAGCCAAGATCGCCTGCATCCTAATGAGCAGTTCTTC	CASSQDRLHPNEQFF
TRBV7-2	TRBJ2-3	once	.	TGTGCCAGCAGCATCGGACTGGGCGGAAATACGCAGTATTTT	CASSIGLGGNTQYF
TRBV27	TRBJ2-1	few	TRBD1	TGTGCCAGCAGGGTCTTAACAGGGGGTAGCGATGAGCAGTTCTTC	CASRVLTGGSDEQFF
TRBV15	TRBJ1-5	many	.	TGTGCCACCAAATCGGGCAGGGGAGGCAATCAGCCCCAGCATTTT	CATKSGRGGNQPQHF
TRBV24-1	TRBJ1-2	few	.	TGTGCCACCAGTACAGTCTATGGCTACACCTTC	CATSTVYGYTF
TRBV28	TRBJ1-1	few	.	TGTGCCAGCAGTTTCAGGAGGCACACTGAAGCTTTCTTT	CASSFRRHTEAFF
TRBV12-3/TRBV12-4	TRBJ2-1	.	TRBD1	TGTGCCACCAGACCGGGACAGGGGTTCAATGAGCAGTTCTTC	CATRPGQGFNEQFF
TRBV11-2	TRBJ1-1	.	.	TGTGCCAGCAGCTTTAAAGGTCTCCAAGTGCCTCCTGAAGCTTTCTTT	CASSFKGLQVPPEAFF
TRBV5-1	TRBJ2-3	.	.	TGCGCCAGCAGCTTCCGGGTCCTAGATACGCAGTATTTT	CASSFRVLDTQYF
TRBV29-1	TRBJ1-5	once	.	TGCAGCGTTGCGGAAGGTTCGGGCAATCAGCCCCAGCATTTT	CSVAEGSGNQPQHF
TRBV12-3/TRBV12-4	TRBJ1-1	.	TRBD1	TGTGCCAGCACCTTCACAGGGGGGAACACTGAAGCTTTCTTT	CASTFTGGNTEAFF
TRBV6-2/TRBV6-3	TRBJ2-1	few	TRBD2	TGTGCCAGCGCCTGGACTAGCGGGAGGACGTACAATGAGCAGTTCTTC	CASAWTSGRTYNEQFF
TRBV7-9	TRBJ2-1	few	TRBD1	TGTGCCAGCAGCTTTGGGACAGGGGGTCTGTACAATGAGCAGTTCTTC	CASSFGTGGLYNEQFF
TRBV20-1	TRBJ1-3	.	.	TGCAGTGCTCCGGATCCTACCTCTGGAAACACCATATATTTT	CSAPDPTSGNTIYF
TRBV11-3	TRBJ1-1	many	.	TGTGCCAGCAGCTTAGGGGTGGGCACTGAAGCTTTCTTT	CASSLGVGTEAFF
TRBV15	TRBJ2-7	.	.	TGTGCCACCAGCCGCGTGGGGGGCGAGCAGTACTTC	CATSRVGGEQYF
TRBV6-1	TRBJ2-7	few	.	TGTGCCAGCAGCAATTACCCTTGGGACGAGCAGTACTTC	CASSNYPWDEQYF
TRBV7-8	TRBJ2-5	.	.	TGTGCCAGCAGGTTGCAGGGAGAGACCCAGTACTTC	CASRLQGETQYF
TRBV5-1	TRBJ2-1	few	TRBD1	TGCGCCAGCAGCGGGGGGACAGGGATGTTAGGCAATGAGCAGTTCTTC	CASSGGTGMLGNEQFF
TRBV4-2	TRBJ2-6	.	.	TGTGCCAGCAGCCAAGCAGGGTCTGGGGCCAACGTCCTGACTTTC	CASSQAGSGANVLTF
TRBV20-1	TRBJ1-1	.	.	TGCAGTGCTTCCCCTACGGGGAACACTGAAGCTTTCTTT	CSASPTGNTEAFF
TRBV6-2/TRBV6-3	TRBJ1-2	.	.	TGTGCCAGCAGACCTTATGGACGTCTTAACTATGGCTACACCTTC	CASRPYGRLNYGYTF
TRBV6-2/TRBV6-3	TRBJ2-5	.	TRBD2	TGTGCCAGCAGCAAAACTCTAGCGGGAGTTGAGACCCAGTACTTC	CASSKTLAGVETQYF
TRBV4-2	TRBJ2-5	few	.	TGTGCCAGCAGCCAAGGGACCGGGGGCAACCAAGAGACCCAGTACTTC	CASSQGTGGNQETQYF
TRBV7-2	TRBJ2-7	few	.	TGTGCCAGCAGCTTAGCGCTGGTGGGGGAGCAGTACTTC	CASSLALVGEQYF
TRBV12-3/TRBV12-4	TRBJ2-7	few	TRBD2	TGTGCCAGCAGTAATAGCGGGGGGGCCTACGAGCAGTACTTC	CASSNSGGAYEQYF